Below are 14 T cell receptor beta chains sequenced from a single sample in a study of neurological immune-mediated disorders. Time point in this sample: technical triplicate 3. TCRdb re-called the 5' RACE reads through MiXCR, storing one row per CDR3 protein. The sample holds around 30,000 distinct CDR3 sequences; about 15% are singletons and the top ten take around 5%. The sample comprised CD4+ T cells from blood. The source is a female donor with HTLV-1-associated myelopathy (HAM/TSP).

This clonotype has at least ten counts. This chain joins TRBV24-1 and TRBJ2-7, with D unclear. V was pared by 4 bases and J by 7 bases, with 7 bases between. This CDR3 spans 11 amino acids. In germline, CDR1 is KGHDR, CDR2 SFDVKD. CDR3 protein: CATSENGEQYF. CDR3 bases: TGTGCCACCAGTGAAAATGGGGAGCAGTACTTC.

This clonotype was recorded many times. The gene calls are TRBV20-1 and TRBJ2-3, with a tentative D call TRBD2 (6 bases). Germline V CDR1 and CDR2: DFQATT, SNEGSKA (reference sequence). The CDR3 covers 14 residues. V lost 2 bases to trimming and J lost 0 bases, with 9 bases between them. The CDR3 nucleotides are TGCAGTGCTAGATTTGGGACTAGCACAGATACGCAGTATTTT. Protein product: CSARFGTSTDTQYF.

This clonotype was detected many times. CDR3 DNA sequence: TGCGCCAGCAGCGTGACAGACCTGGGAGAGACCCAGTACTTC. It encodes CASSVTDLGETQYF. The rearrangement joins TRBV5-1 to TRBJ2-5; tentative D call: TRBD1 (5 bases). The CDR3 length is 14 residues. Trimming left V 4 bases short and J 4 bases short, with 14 bases between. The germline gives CDR1 SGHRS, CDR2 YFSETQ.

V usage is TRBV20-1 and J usage is TRBJ2-7; D uncertain. CDR1 DFQATT and CDR2 SNEGSKA come from the germline V gene (reference sequence). This CDR3 region has 14 residues. Between the trimmed V and J ends, which lost 4 bases and 0 bases, there was a span of 13 bases. The CDR3, as DNA: TGCAGTGCTATGTCCGTCCTGAGCTCCTACGAGCAGTACTTC. Translating gives CSAMSVLSSYEQYF.

This clonotype appeared once. No conserved phenylalanine or tryptophan is present at the end of the CDR3, so a read error is the likely explanation. The chain has TRBV7-2 and TRBJ2-1, with 10 bases lining up with TRBD2. With 5 bases clipped from V and 7 bases from J, the junction kept 8 bases outside the gene matches. CDR1 and CDR2 from the germline V gene are SGHTA and FQGNSA. This CDR3 region has 15 residues. This CDR3 reads CASSGLAGGQNEQFL. Here the CDR3 DNA reads TGTGCCAGCAGCGGGTTAGCGGGGGGACAAAATGAGCAGTTCTTA.

This clonotype showed up many times. V is TRBV5-1 and J is TRBJ1-5; D remains unclear. This CDR3 comprises 12 residues. Deletions cut 2 bases from V and 4 bases from J, with 4 bases between. Germline assignment: CDR1 SGHRS and CDR2 YFSETQ. CDR3 DNA: TGCGCCAGCAGCTTCCTAAATCAGCCCCAGCATTTT. Encoded protein: CASSFLNQPQHF.

This clonotype occurred many times. This chain links TRBV3-1 with TRBJ2-1, with 12 positions matching TRBD2. The CDR3 is made up of 17 amino acids. V lost 0 bases to trimming and J lost 7 bases; unmatched junction nucleotides: 7. Germline assignment: CDR1 LGHDT and CDR2 YNNKEL (reference sequence). CDR3 residues: CASSQEGTSGLTNEQFF. In nucleotides, the CDR3 is TGTGCCAGCAGCCAAGAAGGGACTAGCGGGTTGACTAATGAGCAGTTCTTC.

V usage is TRBV20-1 and J usage is TRBJ2-5; 12 bases agree with TRBD2. With the DNA end fitting TRBJ2-1 better, the J assignment may be wrong. This CDR3 is built from 14 residues. Germline loops: CDR1 DFQATT, CDR2 SNEGSKA (reference sequence). This CDR3 is CSARTSGGIGEQFF. The CDR3 bases are TGCAGTGCTAGGACTAGCGGGGGTATAGGTGAGCAGTTCTTC.

This clonotype was picked up many times. This sequence joins TRBV20-1 and TRBJ2-7; 8 nucleotides agree with TRBD2. In germline, CDR1 is DFQATT, CDR2 SNEGSKA (reference sequence). With 3 bases clipped from V and 5 bases from J, the junction kept 6 bases outside the gene matches. The CDR3 contains 13 residues. CDR3 sequence: CSASLTSAHEQYF. CDR3 bases: TGCAGTGCTAGTCTGACTAGCGCACACGAGCAGTACTTC.

This clonotype has a count of ten or more. The V and J genes are TRBV7-6 and TRBJ2-5; D remains unclear. This CDR3 has 13 residues. Between the trimmed V and J ends, which lost 3 bases and 0 bases, there was a span of 5 bases. CDR1 and CDR2 from the germline V gene are SGHVS and FNYEAQ. CDR3 protein: CASSFGYQETQYF. The CDR3 nucleotides read TGTGCCAGCAGCTTTGGCTACCAAGAGACCCAGTACTTC.

This clonotype was seen ten or more times. The V gene is TRBV5-1, the J gene TRBJ2-5; possible D gene TRBD1, 6 bases. The germline CDR1 and CDR2 sequences are SGHRS and YFSETQ. The CDR3 totals 15 residues. Trimming pared 0 bases from V and 5 bases from J, leaving 14 bases between. The CDR3 is CASSLASGELETQYF. The CDR3 DNA is TGCGCCAGCAGCTTGGCCTCAGGGGAGCTGGAGACCCAGTACTTC.

This clonotype has at least ten counts. The chain couples TRBV20-1 to TRBJ2-1; 10 bases map to TRBD2. Germline values: CDR1 DFQATT, CDR2 SNEGSKA (reference sequence). The length of the CDR3 is 15 residues. V gave up 0 bases and J gave up 6 bases; unmatched junction bases: 5. CDR3 sequence: CSARDPSGRRNEQFF. The CDR3 DNA is TGCAGTGCTAGAGATCCTAGCGGGAGACGCAATGAGCAGTTCTTC.

The chain combines TRBV20-1 with TRBJ2-7; TRBD2 matches 7 bases. Germline CDR1 and CDR2: DFQATT and SNEGSKA (reference sequence). Trimming cost V 6 bases and J 0 bases; bases outside gene matches: 11. The CDR3 has 15 residues. CDR3 DNA: TGCAGTGCGTATACCGGGACTATCAACTCCTACGAGCAGTACTTC. It encodes CSAYTGTINSYEQYF.

This clonotype was detected many times. The V call is TRBV24-1, the J call TRBJ2-1; 7 bases are a match to TRBD1. Germline loops: CDR1 KGHDR, CDR2 SFDVKD. V shed 0 bases and J 6 bases; nucleotides not matched to a gene: 7. The CDR3 length is 16 residues. The CDR3 nucleotides are TGTGCCACCAGTGATTTGAGAGGGGGCGGCTCCAATGAGCAGTTCTTC. Residues: CATSDLRGGGSNEQFF.